The present entry profiles one T cell receptor beta chain with its context. Its antigen is unidentified. At one boundary the junction diverges from the germline segment, which might be a read error. This sample was included in a study of OX40 agonist ivuxolimab in advanced cancers. Regarding the study as a whole: Expanded clones were, on average, more numerous among CD8+ T cells than CD4+.

Sequenced by immunoSEQ multiplex PCR; TCRdb stores in-frame clones only, minus some. The table has around 39,000 clones, roughly 82% seen once; the top ten hold around 2%. Specimen: CD4+ or CD8+ T cells sorted from blood, collected in a trial of the OX40 agonist ivuxolimab. This receptor was identified in an adult with an advanced solid tumor such as melanoma, head and neck, liver or kidney cancer.

CDR3 loop: CASSPVLAGGTYNEQFF. The CDR3 DNA sequence: TGTGCTAGCAGCCCCGTATTGGCGGGGGGTACCTACAATGAGCAGTTCTTC. The chain carries TRBV7-7 and TRBJ2-1, with TRBD2 identical over 8 bases. This CDR3 spans 17 amino acids. Germline V gene sequence: CDR1 SSHAT, CDR2 FNYEAQ (reference sequence).